A selection of T cell receptor beta chains follows, all from one sample in a study of T cell responses to AZD1222 COVID-19 vaccine. Here immunoSEQ multiplex PCR was the method, and the copy in TCRdb shows in-frame clones only, minus some. The data contain around 99,000 clones, 80% to 90% of them seen just once; the ten biggest clones take up around 4%. The material sequenced was peripheral blood, taken 28 days after the second AZD1222 dose. These receptors originate from an adult who received the AZD1222 COVID-19 vaccine. Both conserved end residues are part of each CDR3. The order of the fields is V gene, J gene, D gene, clone size, CDR3 DNA, CDR3 protein. The D gene is left open where the match is weak. Clone sizes are given selectively: once, few, many, or a class where the clone is expanded.

TRBV7-2	TRBJ2-5	NA	NA	TGTGCCAGCAGCTTAAGGCTTTACGGGGAGACCCAGTACTTC	CASSLRLYGETQYF
TRBV5-4	TRBJ2-3	TRBD2	NA	TGTGCCAGCAGCCGGAGCGGGGGAGGGGCAGATACGCAGTATTTT	CASSRSGGGADTQYF
TRBV7-9	TRBJ2-1	NA	NA	TGTGCCAGCAGCAACCCTGTCCGCCGAAGGAACAATGAGCAGTTCTTC	CASSNPVRRRNNEQFF
TRBV29-1	TRBJ2-2	NA	NA	TGCAGCGTTGTTAGGTTGAGTACCGGGGAGCTGTTTTTT	CSVVRLSTGELFF
TRBV19	TRBJ1-3	TRBD1	NA	TGTGCCAGTAGTATCGGGGACAGGGGCGGCGGAAACACCATATATTTT	CASSIGDRGGGNTIYF
TRBV7-7	TRBJ2-1	NA	NA	TGTGCCAGCAGCTTGGACAGTTTTTACTACAATGAGCAGTTCTTC	CASSLDSFYYNEQFF
TRBV12-5	TRBJ2-3	NA	NA	TGTGCTAGTGGCCCCCCTGGGGTTTGGCGCACAGATACGCAGTATTTT	CASGPPGVWRTDTQYF
TRBV27	TRBJ2-2	TRBD2	NA	TGTGCCAGCAGTTACTACCAGGGAGGGCGTGGTACCGGGGAGCTGTTTTTT	CASSYYQGGRGTGELFF
TRBV7-2	TRBJ2-7	TRBD2	few	TGTGCCAGCAGCCTAGTCCCCCCGGGACTAGCCGCTCTCGAGCAGTACTTC	CASSLVPPGLAALEQYF
TRBV15	TRBJ2-2	TRBD2	NA	TGTGCCACCCGGGGACTAGCGGGATCAGGTTATGTCACCGGGGAGCTGTTTTTT	CATRGLAGSGYVTGELFF
TRBV4-3	TRBJ2-4	NA	few	TGCGCCAGCAGCCAAGAGGGTCTCCAAAACATTCAGTACTTC	CASSQEGLQNIQYF
TRBV12-3/TRBV12-4	TRBJ1-4	NA	NA	TGTGCCAGCAGTTTGAGGGGGGCAGAAAAACTGTTTTTT	CASSLRGAEKLFF
TRBV5-1	TRBJ2-2	NA	NA	TGCGCCAGCAGCTTGGGTGGCAACACAAACGGGGAGCTGTTTTTT	CASSLGGNTNGELFF
TRBV5-6	TRBJ2-1	NA	NA	TGTGCCAGCAGCAGCAGCGGCCTCAATGAGCAGTTCTTC	CASSSSGLNEQFF
TRBV30	TRBJ2-3	TRBD2	NA	TGTGCCTGGAGTGTAGGACTAGCGGCAACCACAGATACGCAGTATTTT	CAWSVGLAATTDTQYF
TRBV6-5	TRBJ1-4	NA	NA	TGTGCCAGCAGTTACTCTGGGAGTACGAACGAAAAACTGTTTTTT	CASSYSGSTNEKLFF
TRBV5-4	TRBJ1-1	TRBD1	NA	TGTGCCAGCAGCGGACAGGGACCTATGAGCACTGAAGCTTTCTTT	CASSGQGPMSTEAFF
TRBV28	TRBJ2-3	TRBD1	NA	TGTGCCAGCAGTCGGGACAGGGGATACCACACAGATACGCAGTATTTT	CASSRDRGYHTDTQYF
TRBV30	TRBJ2-7	NA	NA	TGTGCCTGGGACAGGACGCCCTACGAGCAGTACTTC	CAWDRTPYEQYF
TRBV30	TRBJ2-5	NA	NA	TGTGCCTGGAGTGTTCTTGCCAGAGGGAAGCGAGAGACCCAGTACTTC	CAWSVLARGKRETQYF
TRBV6-2/TRBV6-3	TRBJ2-7	NA	NA	TGTGCCAGCAGCCCCTCCGGTATCTACGAGCAGTACTTC	CASSPSGIYEQYF
TRBV27	TRBJ1-6	NA	NA	TGTGCCAGCAGTTTTGGGAGCCCTAATTCACCCCTCCACTTT	CASSFGSPNSPLHF
TRBV27	TRBJ1-1	TRBD1	NA	TGTGCCAGCAGCTGGGGGCACCTACAGGGGCAAGCTTTCTTT	CASSWGHLQGQAFF
TRBV4-1	TRBJ1-2	NA	NA	TGCGCCAGCAGCCCGTGGGCAGGAACGGATGGCTACACCTTC	CASSPWAGTDGYTF
TRBV28	TRBJ1-3	NA	NA	TGTGCCAGCAGTTTCCCAATGGCCTCTGGAAACACCATATATTTT	CASSFPMASGNTIYF
TRBV19	TRBJ2-1	NA	NA	TGTGCCAGTACCCCGGATGATGGGTGGAATGAGCAGTTCTTC	CASTPDDGWNEQFF
TRBV19	TRBJ1-3	NA	NA	TGTGCCAGTACCCCACGGCGGGGTGCCTCTGGAAACACCATATATTTT	CASTPRRGASGNTIYF
TRBV12-3/TRBV12-4	TRBJ1-2	NA	NA	TGTGCCAGCAGCGGACAGACCCTCTATGGCTACACCTTC	CASSGQTLYGYTF
TRBV27	TRBJ2-5	NA	once	TGTGCCAGCAGTTTAGGGGGGCGTGTGGAGACCCAGTACTTC	CASSLGGRVETQYF
TRBV7-9	TRBJ1-2	NA	NA	TGTGCCAGCAGCTTTGAGCTGTATGGCTACACCTTC	CASSFELYGYTF
TRBV28	TRBJ1-2	NA	NA	TGTGCCAGCAGCCCCTTACCTGGGGGCTACACCTTC	CASSPLPGGYTF
TRBV6-1	TRBJ2-5	NA	NA	TGTGCCAGCAGTGAACCGTGGGGAGGGGGAGAGACCCAGTACTTC	CASSEPWGGGETQYF
TRBV6-4	TRBJ2-3	TRBD2	NA	TGTGCCAGCAGCGTTGGACTAGCGGATAGCACAGATACGCAGTATTTT	CASSVGLADSTDTQYF
TRBV5-1	TRBJ2-7	NA	NA	TGCGCCAGTAGACTGGGGACGTCCTACGAGCAGTACTTC	CASRLGTSYEQYF
TRBV9	TRBJ1-1	NA	once	TGTGCCAGCAGCCTCAGCGCGGGGAGCGCTGAAGCTTTCTTT	CASSLSAGSAEAFF
TRBV6-5	TRBJ1-1	NA	NA	TGTGCCAGCAGTTCCCGATTTGAAGCTTTCTTT	CASSSRFEAFF
TRBV18	TRBJ1-2	TRBD1	NA	TGTGCCAGCTCACGGGACAGGGGCTATGGCTACACCTTC	CASSRDRGYGYTF
TRBV5-3	TRBJ2-5	TRBD1	NA	TGTGCCAGAAGCGCCGGGCCGACAGGGGGCTCGAAGACCCAGTACTTC	CARSAGPTGGSKTQYF
TRBV6-2/TRBV6-3	TRBJ2-7	NA	NA	TGTGCCAGCACCCCCGCCGGGGGGCGCGGAGAGCAGTACTTC	CASTPAGGRGEQYF
TRBV7-2	TRBJ2-3	NA	NA	TGTGCTTTGGACAGAGGCACAGATACGCAGTATTTT	CALDRGTDTQYF
TRBV28	TRBJ2-2	NA	NA	TGTGCCAGCAGTCCGACGTTAGGGAACACCGGGGAGCTGTTTTTT	CASSPTLGNTGELFF
TRBV4-2	TRBJ2-5	TRBD2	NA	TGTGCCAGCAGCCAGCGGGGGGGAAAAGAGACCCAGTACTTC	CASSQRGGKETQYF
TRBV4-3	TRBJ1-6	TRBD1	NA	TGCGCCAGCAGCCAAGATACAGGGGCGAGGTCACCCCTCCACTTT	CASSQDTGARSPLHF
TRBV6-4	TRBJ2-1	NA	NA	TGTGCCAGCAGTGACTCGATCGGGGAGCAGTTCTTC	CASSDSIGEQFF
TRBV1	TRBJ2-5	NA	NA	TGCACCAGCAGCCAAGAAGAAGCGGGAGGGCCCCAAGAGACCCAGTACTTC	CTSSQEEAGGPQETQYF
TRBV19	TRBJ1-1	TRBD1	NA	TGTGCCAGTACCGCCGGGACAGGGGGTTCACTCGTGAACACTGAAGCTTTCTTT	CASTAGTGGSLVNTEAFF
TRBV19	TRBJ2-3	TRBD2	NA	TGTGCCAGTAGTATAACGTCCTTCCGGAGCGGGGGCACAGATACGCAGTATTTT	CASSITSFRSGGTDTQYF
TRBV11-1	TRBJ1-1	NA	few	TGTGCCAGCAGCCCATCCTTGAACACTGAAGCTTTCTTT	CASSPSLNTEAFF
TRBV5-1	TRBJ1-2	NA	NA	TGCGCCAGCGCCGACTCACTAGAGACCGGCTACACCTTC	CASADSLETGYTF
TRBV19	TRBJ1-1	TRBD1	NA	TGTGCCAGTAGTACGTTATACAGGGGTGACAACACTGAAGCTTTCTTT	CASSTLYRGDNTEAFF
TRBV7-3	TRBJ2-1	TRBD2	NA	TGTGCCAGCAGCCCGACCCGGACTAGTCTTAAGCAGTTCTTC	CASSPTRTSLKQFF
TRBV6-2/TRBV6-3	TRBJ1-2	NA	NA	TGTGCCAGCAGTTCAGGACCTTATGGCTACACCTTC	CASSSGPYGYTF
TRBV7-3	TRBJ2-3	NA	NA	TGTGCCAGCAGCTTAAACCCGGGCCACACCACAGATACGCAGTATTTT	CASSLNPGHTTDTQYF
TRBV27	TRBJ1-2	NA	NA	TGTGCCAGCACGAAGAATTTGATTTATGGCTACACCTTC	CASTKNLIYGYTF
TRBV6-5	TRBJ1-1	NA	NA	TGTGCCAGCAGACCGGACAGGAACACTGAAGCTTTCTTT	CASRPDRNTEAFF